This is a list of T cell receptor beta chains from one sample in a study of T cells in localized non-small cell lung cancer. Assay used: immunoSEQ multiplex PCR; TCRdb lists only in-frame clones, some missing. Altogether around 83,000 clones are present, about three quarters being singletons, with the ten largest covering less than 20%. This material consisted of PBMCs, taken before any cancer treatment. The receptors were gathered from a man aged 40 to 69 with stage II squamous cell lung carcinoma. The CDR3 runs from the conserved cysteine through the conserved F or W. The D gene is left open where the match is weak. Some rows have no size entry. The others give once, few or many, or a class for an expanded clone.

cdr3_aa: CASSSTGQVNTGELFF
cdr3_nt: TGTGCCAGCAGCTCAACGGGACAGGTGAACACCGGGGAGCTGTTTTTT
clone_size: NA
j_call: TRBJ2-2
v_call: TRBV9
d_call: TRBD1

cdr3_aa: CASSQRAGSTDTQYF
cdr3_nt: TGCGCCAGCAGCCAAAGGGCAGGGTCCACAGATACGCAGTATTTT
clone_size: NA
j_call: TRBJ2-3
v_call: TRBV4-1
d_call: NA

cdr3_aa: CARGGVSGETQYF
cdr3_nt: TGTGCCCGGGGGGGCGTTAGCGGCGAGACCCAGTACTTC
clone_size: NA
j_call: TRBJ2-5
v_call: TRBV30
d_call: TRBD2

cdr3_aa: CASIPGPGANTGELFF
cdr3_nt: TGTGCCAGCATCCCAGGGCCAGGGGCGAACACCGGGGAGCTGTTTTTT
clone_size: NA
j_call: TRBJ2-2
v_call: TRBV7-9
d_call: NA

cdr3_aa: CAWGTSGSPDTQYF
cdr3_nt: TGTGCCTGGGGGACTAGCGGGAGCCCAGATACGCAGTATTTT
clone_size: few
j_call: TRBJ2-3
v_call: TRBV30
d_call: TRBD2

cdr3_aa: CASRPLGYAGNTEAFF
cdr3_nt: TGTGCCAGCAGGCCGTTGGGGTACGCGGGGAACACTGAAGCTTTCTTT
clone_size: NA
j_call: TRBJ1-1
v_call: TRBV27
d_call: NA

cdr3_aa: CASSLAVDVNYGYTF
cdr3_nt: TGTGCCAGCAGCTTGGCGGTGGACGTGAACTATGGCTACACCTTC
clone_size: NA
j_call: TRBJ1-2
v_call: TRBV5-5
d_call: NA

cdr3_aa: CASSWDRVYEQYF
cdr3_nt: TGTGCCAGCAGTTGGGACAGGGTGTACGAGCAGTACTTC
clone_size: NA
j_call: TRBJ2-7
v_call: TRBV6-6
d_call: TRBD1

cdr3_aa: CASSLLGNYEQYF
cdr3_nt: TGTGCCAGCAGTTTGTTAGGGAACTACGAGCAGTACTTC
clone_size: NA
j_call: TRBJ2-7
v_call: TRBV28
d_call: NA

cdr3_aa: CASSSPGAETQYF
cdr3_nt: TGTGCCAGCAGCTCCCCTGGGGCGGAGACCCAGTACTTC
clone_size: NA
j_call: TRBJ2-5
v_call: TRBV28
d_call: NA

cdr3_aa: CATSRGVGGIYNEQFF
cdr3_nt: TGTGCCACCAGCAGAGGTGTCGGAGGGATTTACAATGAGCAGTTCTTC
clone_size: NA
j_call: TRBJ2-1
v_call: TRBV15
d_call: NA

cdr3_aa: CASMSGWGFTGELFF
cdr3_nt: TGTGCCAGCATGAGTGGTTGGGGATTCACCGGGGAGCTGTTTTTT
clone_size: NA
j_call: TRBJ2-2
v_call: TRBV27
d_call: NA

cdr3_aa: CASSWGGGVDQPQHF
cdr3_nt: TGTGCCAGCAGCTGGGGAGGAGGGGTTGATCAGCCCCAGCATTTT
clone_size: NA
j_call: TRBJ1-5
v_call: TRBV5-4
d_call: NA

cdr3_aa: CSVGSGGALHEQYF
cdr3_nt: TGCAGCGTGGGGTCAGGGGGCGCATTACACGAGCAGTACTTC
clone_size: medium-sized
j_call: TRBJ2-7
v_call: TRBV29-1
d_call: TRBD1

cdr3_aa: CASKGGARNQPQHF
cdr3_nt: TGTGCCAGCAAGGGAGGTGCGAGGAATCAGCCCCAGCATTTT
clone_size: NA
j_call: TRBJ1-5
v_call: TRBV28
d_call: NA

cdr3_aa: CASSLSGELFF
cdr3_nt: TGTGCCAGCAGCCTTTCCGGGGAGCTGTTTTTT
clone_size: NA
j_call: TRBJ2-2
v_call: TRBV7-3
d_call: NA

cdr3_aa: CAISWDTDYEQYF
cdr3_nt: TGTGCCATCAGCTGGGACACAGACTACGAGCAGTACTTC
clone_size: NA
j_call: TRBJ2-7
v_call: TRBV10-3
d_call: NA

cdr3_aa: CASSLGGNYGYTF
cdr3_nt: TGTGCCAGCAGTTTAGGGGGAAACTATGGCTACACCTTC
clone_size: NA
j_call: TRBJ1-2
v_call: TRBV28
d_call: NA

cdr3_aa: CASSLWSGANVLTF
cdr3_nt: TGCGCCAGCAGCTTGTGGTCTGGGGCCAACGTCCTGACTTTC
clone_size: NA
j_call: TRBJ2-6
v_call: TRBV5-1
d_call: NA

cdr3_aa: CASSSSGLAGKNEQFF
cdr3_nt: TGTGCCAGCAGCTCCTCTGGGCTAGCGGGGAAGAATGAGCAGTTCTTC
clone_size: NA
j_call: TRBJ2-1
v_call: TRBV7-2
d_call: TRBD2

cdr3_aa: CASSEAAQREQYF
cdr3_nt: TGTGCCAGCAGTGAAGCCGCCCAGAGAGAGCAGTACTTC
clone_size: NA
j_call: TRBJ2-7
v_call: TRBV2
d_call: NA

cdr3_aa: CASSLEQFQETQYF
cdr3_nt: TGTGCCAGCAGCTTGGAGCAGTTCCAAGAGACCCAGTACTTC
clone_size: once
j_call: TRBJ2-5
v_call: TRBV4-2
d_call: NA

cdr3_aa: CASSLRLAGGPTYNEQFF
cdr3_nt: TGTGCCAGCTCACTTCGACTAGCGGGAGGGCCTACCTACAATGAGCAGTTCTTC
clone_size: NA
j_call: TRBJ2-1
v_call: TRBV18
d_call: TRBD2

cdr3_aa: CASSLWRPSTGELFF
cdr3_nt: TGTGCCAGCAGTCTTTGGCGGCCCAGCACCGGGGAGCTGTTTTTT
clone_size: NA
j_call: TRBJ2-2
v_call: TRBV6-5
d_call: NA